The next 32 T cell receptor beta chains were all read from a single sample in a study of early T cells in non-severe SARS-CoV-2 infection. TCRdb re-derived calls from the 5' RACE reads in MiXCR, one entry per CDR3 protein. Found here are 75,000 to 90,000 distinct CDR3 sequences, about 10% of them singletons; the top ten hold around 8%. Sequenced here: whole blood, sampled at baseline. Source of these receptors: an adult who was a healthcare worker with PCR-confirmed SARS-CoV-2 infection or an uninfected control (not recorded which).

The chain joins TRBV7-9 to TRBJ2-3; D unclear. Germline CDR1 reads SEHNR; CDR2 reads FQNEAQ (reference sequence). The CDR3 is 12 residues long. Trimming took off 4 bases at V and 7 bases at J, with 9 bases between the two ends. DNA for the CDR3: TGTGCCAGCAGCTCCCGGTTGCATACGCAGTATTTT. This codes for CASSSRLHTQYF.

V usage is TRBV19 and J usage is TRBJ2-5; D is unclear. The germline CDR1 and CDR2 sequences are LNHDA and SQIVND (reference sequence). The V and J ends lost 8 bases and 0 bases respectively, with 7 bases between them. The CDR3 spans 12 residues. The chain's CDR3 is CASGSYQETQYF. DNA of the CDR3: TGTGCCAGTGGCTCGTACCAAGAGACCCAGTACTTC. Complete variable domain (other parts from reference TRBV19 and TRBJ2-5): DGGITQSPKYLFRKEGQNVTLSCEQNLNHDAMYWYRQDPGQGLRLIYYSQIVNDFQKGDIAEGYSVSREKKESFPLTVTSAQKNPTAFYLCASGSYQETQYFGPGTRLLVL.

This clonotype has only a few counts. Written as DNA, the CDR3 is TGTGCCAGCAGCTACCCGGGACTAGCGGGAGTGTTAAATGAGCAGTTCTTC. Translated, it gives CASSYPGLAGVLNEQFF. V usage is TRBV7-3 and J usage is TRBJ2-1, with 14 bases identical to TRBD2. CDR3 length equals 17 residues. Germline assignment: CDR1 SGHTA and CDR2 FQGTGA. V shed 4 bases, J shed 7 bases, and the junction held 9 bases outside the gene matches. Full variable domain (remainder filled in from reference TRBV7-3 and TRBJ2-1): GAGVSQTPSNKVTEKGKYVELRCDPISGHTALYWYRQSLGQGPEFLIYFQGTGAADDSGLPNDRFFAVRPEGSVSTLKIQRTERGDSAVYLCASSYPGLAGVLNEQFFGPGTRLTVL.

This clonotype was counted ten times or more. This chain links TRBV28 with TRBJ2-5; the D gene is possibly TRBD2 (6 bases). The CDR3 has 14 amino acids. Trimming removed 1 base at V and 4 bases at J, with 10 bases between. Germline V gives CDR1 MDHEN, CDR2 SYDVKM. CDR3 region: CASSLSVEGETQYF. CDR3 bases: TGTGCCAGCAGTTTATCCGTGGAGGGAGAGACCCAGTACTTC. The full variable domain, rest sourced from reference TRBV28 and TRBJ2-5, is DVKVTQSSRYLVKRTGEKVFLECVQDMDHENMFWYRQDPGLGLRLIYFSYDVKMKEKGDIPEGYSVSREKKERFSLILESASTNQTSMYLCASSLSVEGETQYFGPGTRLLVL.

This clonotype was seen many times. In nucleotides, the CDR3 is TGTGCCAGCAGCTTAGATCTGGGAAATGAGCAGTTCTTC. Protein product: CASSLDLGNEQFF. The J gene is TRBJ2-1, the V gene TRBV7-8; D is uncertain. Germline CDR1 SGHVS, CDR2 FQNEAQ. V was pared by 1 base and J by 7 bases, with 8 bases between. The CDR3 contains 13 residues.

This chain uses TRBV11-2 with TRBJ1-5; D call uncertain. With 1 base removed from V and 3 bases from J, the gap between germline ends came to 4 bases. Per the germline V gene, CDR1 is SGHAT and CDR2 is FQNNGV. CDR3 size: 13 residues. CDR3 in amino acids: CASSLVTNQPQHF. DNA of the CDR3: TGTGCCAGCAGCTTAGTGACCAATCAGCCCCAGCATTTT.

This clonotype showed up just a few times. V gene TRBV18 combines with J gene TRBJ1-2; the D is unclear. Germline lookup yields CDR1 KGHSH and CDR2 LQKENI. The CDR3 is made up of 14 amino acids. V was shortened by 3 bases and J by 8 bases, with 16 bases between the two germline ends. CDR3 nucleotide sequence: TGTGCCAGCTCACCGTCCGGCACGAGGCGCGGCTACACCTTC. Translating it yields CASSPSGTRRGYTF. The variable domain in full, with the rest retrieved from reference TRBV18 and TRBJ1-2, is NAGVMQNPRHLVRRRGQEARLRCSPMKGHSHVYWYRQLPEEGLKFMVYLQKENIIDESGMPKERFSAEFPKEGPSILRIQQVVRGDSAAYFCASSPSGTRRGYTFGSGTRLTVV.

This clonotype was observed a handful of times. CDR3 DNA: TGTGCCAGCAGGGCAACTAGCGGGAGTTCCTACGAGCAGTACTTC. It yields the protein CASRATSGSSYEQYF. This chain uses TRBV7-9 with TRBJ2-7, with 11 bases that match TRBD2. Germline V gene lookup returns CDR1 SEHNR and CDR2 FQNEAQ (reference sequence). V lost 6 bases and J lost 1; bases outside the gene matches: 5. CDR3 length: 15 residues.

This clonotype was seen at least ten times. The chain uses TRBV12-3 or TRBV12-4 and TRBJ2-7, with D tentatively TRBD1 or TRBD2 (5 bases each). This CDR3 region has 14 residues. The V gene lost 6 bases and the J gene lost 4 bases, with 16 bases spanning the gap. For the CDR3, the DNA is TGTGCCAGCAGCACCGGGACGGTATTATACGAGCAGTACTTC. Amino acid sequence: CASSTGTVLYEQYF.

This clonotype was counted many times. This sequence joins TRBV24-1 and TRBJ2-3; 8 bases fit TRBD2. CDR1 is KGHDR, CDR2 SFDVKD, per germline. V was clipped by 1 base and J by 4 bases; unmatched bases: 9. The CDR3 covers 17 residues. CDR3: CATSDFTAGGGADTQYF. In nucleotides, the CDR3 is TGTGCCACCAGTGATTTCACGGCGGGAGGTGGCGCAGATACGCAGTATTTT.

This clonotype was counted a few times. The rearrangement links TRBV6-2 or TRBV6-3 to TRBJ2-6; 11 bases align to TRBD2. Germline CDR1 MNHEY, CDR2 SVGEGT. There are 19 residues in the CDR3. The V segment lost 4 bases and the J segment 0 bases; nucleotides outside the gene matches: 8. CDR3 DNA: TGTGCCAGCAGTTCCAGGACTAGCGGGCCTCACTCTGGGGCCAACGTCCTGACTTTC. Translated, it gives CASSSRTSGPHSGANVLTF.

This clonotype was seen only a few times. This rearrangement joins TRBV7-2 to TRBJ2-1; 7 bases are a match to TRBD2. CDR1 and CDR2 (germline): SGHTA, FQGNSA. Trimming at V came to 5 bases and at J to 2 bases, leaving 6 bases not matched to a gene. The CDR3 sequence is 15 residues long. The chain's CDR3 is CASSAGVLAYNEQFF. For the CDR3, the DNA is TGTGCCAGCAGCGCGGGGGTGCTAGCCTACAATGAGCAGTTCTTC.

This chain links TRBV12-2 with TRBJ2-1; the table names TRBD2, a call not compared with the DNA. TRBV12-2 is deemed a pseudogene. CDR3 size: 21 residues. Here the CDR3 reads CASRFRADPQGPSGSGNEQFF. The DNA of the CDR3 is TGTGCAAGTCGCTTTCGGGCAGATCCGCAGGGACCTAGCGGGAGTGGGAATGAGCAGTTCTTC.

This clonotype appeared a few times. The CDR3 bases are TGTGCCAGCAGCCGGACAGGGGACGCGAACACTGAAGCTTTCTTT. The encoded protein is CASSRTGDANTEAFF. The chain combines TRBV6-1 with TRBJ1-1; TRBD1 matches at 9 bases. V dropped 6 bases and J dropped 1; count of bases not matched to a gene: 6. The CDR3 is made up of 15 amino acids. Looked up from germline, CDR1 is MNHNS and CDR2 is SASEGT.

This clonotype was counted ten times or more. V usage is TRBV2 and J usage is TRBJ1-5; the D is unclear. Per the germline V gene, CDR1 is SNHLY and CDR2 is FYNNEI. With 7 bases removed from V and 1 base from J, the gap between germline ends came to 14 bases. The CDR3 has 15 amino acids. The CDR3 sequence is CASNPAGGSNQPQHF. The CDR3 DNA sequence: TGTGCCAGCAATCCGGCCGGTGGGAGCAATCAGCCCCAGCATTTT.

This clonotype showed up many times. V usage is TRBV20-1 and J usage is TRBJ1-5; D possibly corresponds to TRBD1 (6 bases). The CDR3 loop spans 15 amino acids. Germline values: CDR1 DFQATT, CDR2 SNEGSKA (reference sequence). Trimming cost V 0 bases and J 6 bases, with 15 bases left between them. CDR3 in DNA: TGCAGTGCTAGAGATGGATCAGGGGATTTTCAGCCCCAGCATTTT. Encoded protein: CSARDGSGDFQPQHF.

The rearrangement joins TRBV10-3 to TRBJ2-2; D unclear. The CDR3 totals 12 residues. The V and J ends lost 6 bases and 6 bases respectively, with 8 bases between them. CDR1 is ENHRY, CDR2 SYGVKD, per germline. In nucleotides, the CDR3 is TGTGCCATCAGCGAGCCCCCCGGGGAGCTGTTTTTT. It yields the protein CAISEPPGELFF.

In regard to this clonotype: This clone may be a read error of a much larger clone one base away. CDR3 sequence reads: CASSPSVHQESQYF. The CDR3 region has the DNA TGTGCCAGCAGCCCATCGGTGCACCAGGAGTCCCAGTACTTC. This chain uses TRBV7-8 with TRBJ2-5, with no clear D. V lost 5 bases, J lost 9 bases, and 19 bases lay in between. The CDR3 is 14 amino acids. The germline gives CDR1 SGHVS, CDR2 FQNEAQ. Together with reference TRBV7-8 and TRBJ2-5, the CDR3 gives the full variable domain: GAGVSQSPRYKVAKRGQDVALRCDPISGHVSLFWYQQALGQGPEFLTYFQNEAQLDKSGLPSDRFFAERPEGSVSTLKIQRTQQEDSAVYLCASSPSVHQESQYFGPGTRLLVL.

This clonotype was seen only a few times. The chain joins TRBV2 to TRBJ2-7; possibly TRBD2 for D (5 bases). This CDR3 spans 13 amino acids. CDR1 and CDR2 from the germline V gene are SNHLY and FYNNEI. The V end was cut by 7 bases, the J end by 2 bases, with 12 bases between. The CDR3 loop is CASKGAETYEQYF. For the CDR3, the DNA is TGTGCCAGCAAGGGAGCGGAGACCTACGAGCAGTACTTC.

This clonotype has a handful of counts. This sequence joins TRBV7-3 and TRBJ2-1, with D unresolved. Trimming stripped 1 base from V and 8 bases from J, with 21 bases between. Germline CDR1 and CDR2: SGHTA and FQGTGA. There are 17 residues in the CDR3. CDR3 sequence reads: CASSLRGVTGFWDEQFF. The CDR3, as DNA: TGTGCCAGCAGCTTAAGGGGTGTAACCGGTTTTTGGGATGAGCAGTTCTTC.

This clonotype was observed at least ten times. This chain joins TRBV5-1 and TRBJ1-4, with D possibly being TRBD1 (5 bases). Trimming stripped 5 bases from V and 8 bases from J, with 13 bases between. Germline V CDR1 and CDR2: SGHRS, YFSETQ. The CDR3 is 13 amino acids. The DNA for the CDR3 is TGCGCCAGCAGGAGGGGAGGCGGCGAAAAACTGTTTTTT. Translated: CASRRGGGEKLFF.

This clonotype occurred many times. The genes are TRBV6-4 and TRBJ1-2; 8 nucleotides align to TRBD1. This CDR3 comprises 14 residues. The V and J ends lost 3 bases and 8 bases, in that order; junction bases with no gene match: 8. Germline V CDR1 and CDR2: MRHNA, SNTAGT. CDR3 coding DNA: TGTGCCAGCAGTGATGGGGCAGGGGGCTCCGGCTACACCTTC. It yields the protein CASSDGAGGSGYTF.

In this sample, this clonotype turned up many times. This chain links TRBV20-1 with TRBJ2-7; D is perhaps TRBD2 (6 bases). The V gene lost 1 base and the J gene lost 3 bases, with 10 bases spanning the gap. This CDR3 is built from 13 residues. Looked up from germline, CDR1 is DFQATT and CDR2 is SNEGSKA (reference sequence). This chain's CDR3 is CSARGRRDYEQYF. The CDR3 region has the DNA TGCAGTGCTAGAGGCCGGAGGGACTACGAGCAGTACTTC.

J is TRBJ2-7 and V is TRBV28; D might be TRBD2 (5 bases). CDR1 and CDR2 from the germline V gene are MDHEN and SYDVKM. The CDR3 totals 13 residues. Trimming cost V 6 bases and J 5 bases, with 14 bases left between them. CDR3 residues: CASSLKLVHEQYF. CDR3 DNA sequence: TGTGCCAGCAGCCTTAAACTAGTCCACGAGCAGTACTTC.

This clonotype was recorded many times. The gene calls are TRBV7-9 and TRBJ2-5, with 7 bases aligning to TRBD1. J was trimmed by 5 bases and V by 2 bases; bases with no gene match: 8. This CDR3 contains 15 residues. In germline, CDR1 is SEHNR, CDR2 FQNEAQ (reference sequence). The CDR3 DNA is TGTGCCAGCAGCTTAATCGAGACAGGGATGGAGACCCAGTACTTC. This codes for CASSLIETGMETQYF.

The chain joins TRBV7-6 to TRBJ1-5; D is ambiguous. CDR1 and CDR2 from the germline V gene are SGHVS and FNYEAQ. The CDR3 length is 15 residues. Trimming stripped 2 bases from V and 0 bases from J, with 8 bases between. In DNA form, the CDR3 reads TGTGCCAGCAGCTTAACAGCATATAGCAATCAGCCCCAGCATTTT. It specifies CASSLTAYSNQPQHF.

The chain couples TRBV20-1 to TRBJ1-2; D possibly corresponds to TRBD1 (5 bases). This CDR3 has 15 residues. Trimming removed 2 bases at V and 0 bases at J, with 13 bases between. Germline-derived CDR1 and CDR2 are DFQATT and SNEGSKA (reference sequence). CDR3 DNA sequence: TGCAGTGCTAGACCGCCGGGACGGCCTAACTATGGCTACACCTTC. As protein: CSARPPGRPNYGYTF.

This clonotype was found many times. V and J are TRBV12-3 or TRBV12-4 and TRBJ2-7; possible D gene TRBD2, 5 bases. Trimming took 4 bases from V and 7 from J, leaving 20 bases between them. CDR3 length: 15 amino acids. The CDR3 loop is CASSSPSWSRGEQYF. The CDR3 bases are TGTGCCAGCAGTTCCCCCTCTTGGTCTCGCGGGGAGCAGTACTTC.

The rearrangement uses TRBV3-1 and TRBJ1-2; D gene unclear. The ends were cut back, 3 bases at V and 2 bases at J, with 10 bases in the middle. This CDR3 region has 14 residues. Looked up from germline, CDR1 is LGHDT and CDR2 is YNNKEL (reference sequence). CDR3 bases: TGTGCCAGCAGCCATGGACTGAAGAACTATGGCTACACCTTC. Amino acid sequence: CASSHGLKNYGYTF. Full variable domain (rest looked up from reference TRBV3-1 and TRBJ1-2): DTAVSQTPKYLVTQMGNDKSIKCEQNLGHDTMYWYKQDSKKFLKIMFSYNNKELIINETVPNRFSPKSPDKAHLNLHINSLELGDSAVYFCASSHGLKNYGYTFGSGTRLTVV.

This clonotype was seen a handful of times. The CDR3 coding sequence is TGTGCCACCCGACAGGGGGCGAATGGATATGAGCAGTTCTTC. This encodes CATRQGANGYEQFF. V usage is TRBV12-3 or TRBV12-4 and J usage is TRBJ2-1, with 10 positions matching TRBD1. This CDR3 region has 14 residues. J lost 8 bases, V lost 10 bases, and 11 bases had no gene match.

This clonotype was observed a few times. The CDR3 reads CASIRGRTYEQYF. CDR3 nucleotides: TGTGCCAGCATAAGAGGCCGCACCTACGAGCAGTACTTC. The gene calls are TRBV28 and TRBJ2-7; D remains unclear. Trimming pared 7 bases from V and 2 bases from J, leaving 12 bases between. This CDR3 comprises 13 residues. Germline lookup yields CDR1 MDHEN and CDR2 SYDVKM.

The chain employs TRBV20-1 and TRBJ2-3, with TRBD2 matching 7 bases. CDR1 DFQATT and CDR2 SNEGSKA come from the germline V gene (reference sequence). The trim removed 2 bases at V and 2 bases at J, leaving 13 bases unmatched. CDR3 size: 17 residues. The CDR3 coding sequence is TGCAGTGCTAGACGGCGAGGTGGCGGGAGTTTCACAGATACGCAGTATTTT. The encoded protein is CSARRRGGGSFTDTQYF.